This T cell receptor beta chain is from a study of shared clonotypes between healthy human individuals. The method was immunoSEQ multiplex PCR; TCRdb's version includes in-frame clones alone and lacks a portion of them. The repertoire holds approximately 2.4 million clones, with nearly 97% as singletons. The germline CDR1 and CDR2 sequences are SEHNR and FQNEAQ (reference sequence). V trimming: 10 bases; J trimming: 8 bases; junction bases outside the gene matches: 11. The CDR3 covers 14 residues. The V gene is TRBV7-9, the J gene TRBJ1-6, with 7 bases aligning to TRBD1. The source of this sequence is a man aged 18 to 29 in good health. The sample was naive CD4+ T cells sorted from blood. The sample's subset: CD45RA+ positively selected. CDR3 nucleotides: TGTGCCACGACCGACAGGGCCCAGTATTCACCCCTCCACTTT. This sequence encodes CATTDRAQYSPLHF.